These T cell receptor beta chains were read from a single sample in a study of T-cell reconstitution after alpha-beta-depleted transplantation in children. TCRdb analysed the PCR reads with MiXCR anew, one entry per CDR3 protein. The data show about 410,000 distinct CDR3 sequences, with around 21% seen just once and less than 4.5% held by the top ten. Sequenced here: PBMCs from the stem cell graft donor, sampled from the stem cell graft. The receptor set was obtained from a human donor who donated a stem cell graft to a child with acute myeloid leukemia. The CDR3 runs from the conserved cysteine through the conserved F or W.

TRBJ1-1 | 14 | TRBV29-1 | CSGQGTPVNPEAFF
TRBJ2-3 | 15 | TRBV25-1 | CASSEWGTASNTQYF
TRBJ2-1 | 15 | TRBV7-3 | CASSLMATPYNEQFF
TRBJ1-2 | 16 | TRBV6-1 | CASSGLREPNNYGYTF
TRBJ1-4 | 16 | TRBV19 | CASSIDGGREPEKLFF
TRBJ2-6 | 15 | TRBV27 | CASSWSASGANVLTF
TRBJ2-1 | 14 | TRBV29-1 | CSAVAGLERGEQFF
TRBJ1-1 | 14 | TRBV6-5 | CASSYSLEYTEAFF
TRBJ2-5 | 13 | TRBV5-1 | CASSPRVGETQYF
TRBJ2-7 | 14 | TRBV12-3/TRBV12-4 | CASSPTGRSHEQYF
TRBJ2-2 | 15 | TRBV2 | CASLAPIRRTGELFF
TRBJ2-1 | 15 | TRBV5-5 | CASSLNQYGGNEQFF
TRBJ2-6 | 13 | TRBV29-1 | CSVELAGANVLTF
TRBJ1-2 | 15 | TRBV5-1 | CASSLGDRGGYGYTF
TRBJ2-5 | 14 | TRBV20-1 | CSASAGGERETQYF
TRBJ2-7 | 15 | TRBV15 | CATSRDPGEAYEQYF
TRBJ1-1 | 15 | TRBV5-1 | CASSLSGTGGTEAFF
TRBJ2-1 | 14 | TRBV7-3 | CASSLPASYNEQFF
TRBJ2-7 | 12 | TRBV3-1 | CASSRPQREQYF
TRBJ2-1 | 12 | TRBV28 | CASSWSYNEQFF
TRBJ2-3 | 13 | TRBV27 | CASRRTNTDTQYF
TRBJ2-7 | 14 | TRBV15 | CATSRDRTGYEQYF